This TCR beta chain was sequenced in a study of T cell changes during pregnancy in multiple sclerosis. TCRdb's copy holds only in-frame clones and misses some; the assay was immunoSEQ multiplex PCR. Here the sample spans around 30,000 clones, over 85% being singletons. The ends were cut back, 6 bases at V and 3 bases at J, with 19 bases in the middle. Germline V gene data show CDR1 as LNHNV and CDR2 as YYDKDF (reference sequence). CDR3 length: 16 amino acids. Sequencing used CD8+ T cells from peripheral blood mononuclear cells, obtained before pregnancy. V is TRBV15 and J is TRBJ2-3; the D gene is possibly TRBD1 (6 bases). The TCR sequence derives from a female donor with multiple sclerosis, enrolled in a pregnancy study. CDR3 sequence: CATSTLYRVGTDTQYF. The CDR3 bases are TGTGCCACCAGTACTTTATACAGGGTGGGTACAGATACGCAGTATTTT.